Listed here are 24 T cell receptor beta chains from one sample, sequenced in a study of technical replicates of blood from a few donors. Sequenced by immunoSEQ multiplex PCR; TCRdb stores in-frame clones only, minus some. The sample yields tens of thousands of clones, roughly 94% seen once. Sequenced input: T cells isolated from PBMCs. Receptors originate from a human donor in good health.

The chain recombines TRBV28 with TRBJ2-7, with 7 positions matching TRBD2. Germline V CDR1 and CDR2: MDHEN, SYDVKM. The ends lost 5 bases at V and 0 bases at J; junction bases unmatched: 7. The length of the CDR3 is 15 residues. The CDR3 region is CASSPDGGTSYEQYF. CDR3 sequence (DNA): TGTGCCAGCAGTCCGGACGGGGGGACCTCCTACGAGCAGTACTTC.

Sample share makes this clone medium-sized. This chain uses TRBV19 with TRBJ2-7; 7 nucleotides align to TRBD2. With V trimmed by 4 bases and J by 2 bases, 8 bases remained unmatched. The CDR3 spans 15 residues. Germline V gene sequence: CDR1 LNHDA, CDR2 SQIVND (reference sequence). The CDR3 protein is CASSTAAGRTYEQYF. The DNA of the CDR3 is TGTGCCAGTAGTACCGCAGCGGGACGAACCTACGAGCAGTACTTC.

This clone appeared a single time. The chain employs TRBV7-3 and TRBJ1-4; D gene ambiguous. V was cut by 2 bases and J by 6 bases, with 13 bases left in between. Germline V gives CDR1 SGHTA, CDR2 FQGTGA. The CDR3 has 15 residues. As DNA, the CDR3 is TGTGCCAGCAGCTTATTCGGGAGAACCGATGAAAAACTGTTTTTT. Translated: CASSLFGRTDEKLFF.

The chain combines TRBV5-4 with TRBJ2-7; TRBD1 aligns across 7 bases. This CDR3 has 15 residues. CDR1 is SGHNT, CDR2 YYREEE, per germline (reference sequence). Trimming cost V 4 bases and J 5 bases; bases outside gene matches: 12. The CDR3 DNA reads as TGTGCCAGCAGCAAGCCGACAGGGAGTTTCGACGAGCAGTACTTC. This sequence encodes CASSKPTGSFDEQYF. Combining the CDR3 with reference TRBV5-4 and TRBJ2-7 gives the whole variable domain ETGVTQSPTHLIKTRGQQVTLRCSSQSGHNTVSWYQQALGQGPQFIFQYYREEENGRGNFPPRFSGLQFPNYSSELNVNALELDDSALYLCASSKPTGSFDEQYFGPGTRLTVT.

This rearrangement joins TRBV7-6 to TRBJ2-1; a weak D match, TRBD2 (6 bases). The CDR3 extends over 15 amino acids. V lost 1 base to trimming and J lost 1 base, with 8 bases between them. Germline V lookup: CDR1 SGHVS, CDR2 FNYEAQ. The CDR3 spells CASSLVGGSYNEQFF. The CDR3 DNA is TGTGCCAGCAGCTTAGTCGGGGGTTCCTACAATGAGCAGTTCTTC.

V is TRBV7-7 and J is TRBJ2-5; 8 bases line up with TRBD2. The CDR3 extends over 15 amino acids. The V gene end was trimmed by 1 base and the J gene end by 5 bases; junction bases not matched to a gene: 6. In germline, CDR1 is SSHAT, CDR2 FNYEAQ (reference sequence). CDR3 coding DNA: TGTGCCAGCAGCTTAGACGGGAGGGCCCGTGAGACCCAGTACTTC. Protein: CASSLDGRARETQYF.

There are a few counts of this clone. This chain uses TRBV5-1 with TRBJ2-3, with 10 bases fitting TRBD1. This CDR3 spans 14 amino acids. With 5 bases clipped from V and 4 bases from J, the junction kept 4 bases outside the gene matches. In germline, CDR1 is SGHRS, CDR2 YFSETQ. The CDR3 nucleotides read TGCGCCAGCAGGGGACAGGGGAGTTCAGATACGCAGTATTTT. Encoded protein: CASRGQGSSDTQYF. Variable domain in full (rest from reference TRBV5-1 and TRBJ2-3): KAGVTQTPRYLIKTRGQQVTLSCSPISGHRSVSWYQQTPGQGLQFLFEYFSETQRNKGNFPGRFSGRQFSNSRSEMNVSTLELGDSALYLCASRGQGSSDTQYFGPGTRLTVL.

The chain uses TRBV11-2 and TRBJ2-7; possible D gene TRBD2, 5 bases. The germline V and J ends were trimmed by 5 bases and 7 bases, with 21 bases remaining between them. Per the germline V gene, CDR1 is SGHAT and CDR2 is FQNNGV. This CDR3 comprises 15 residues. The CDR3 region is CASSDYPRPTGEQYF. In DNA form, the CDR3 reads TGTGCCAGCAGCGACTACCCGCGTCCAACGGGGGAGCAGTACTTC.

CDR3 in DNA: TGTGCCAGCAGTTCGCTGCTAAAAGATACGCAGTATTTT. Its protein is CASSSLLKDTQYF. The chain combines TRBV27 with TRBJ2-3, with D hard to call. Trimming removed 4 bases from V and 5 bases from J, with 10 bases in between. CDR1 and CDR2 (germline): MNHEY, SMNVEV (reference sequence). This CDR3 is 13 amino acids long.

This clone was seen a single time. The chain is built from TRBV19 and TRBJ2-1; 7 nucleotides match TRBD2. Trimming removed 4 bases from V and 5 bases from J; junction bases left unmatched: 11. Germline V gene lookup returns CDR1 LNHDA and CDR2 SQIVND (reference sequence). The CDR3 loop spans 16 amino acids. The CDR3 protein is CASSRGGGVGHNEQFF. In DNA form, the CDR3 reads TGTGCCAGTAGTAGGGGCGGGGGAGTAGGGCACAATGAGCAGTTCTTC. The complete variable domain, with remaining parts taken from reference TRBV19 and TRBJ2-1, reads DGGITQSPKYLFRKEGQNVTLSCEQNLNHDAMYWYRQDPGQGLRLIYYSQIVNDFQKGDIAEGYSVSREKKESFPLTVTSAQKNPTAFYLCASSRGGGVGHNEQFFGPGTRLTVL.

This chain connects TRBV10-1 to TRBJ1-2, with D unclear. Germline-derived CDR1 and CDR2 are WNHNN and SYGVQD (reference sequence). V was trimmed by 0 bases and J by 4 bases, leaving 3 bases between them. The CDR3 sequence is 12 residues long. CDR3 region: CASSESSYGYTF. DNA for the CDR3: TGCGCCAGCAGTGAGTCCTCCTATGGCTACACCTTC.

The V call is TRBV6-6, the J call TRBJ1-4, with TRBD1 matching 7 bases. In germline, CDR1 is MNHNY, CDR2 SVGAGI (reference sequence). CDR3 size: 15 residues. V lost 5 bases, J lost 7 bases, and 10 bases stayed unmatched. CDR3 region: CASSAGQNRGEKLFF. The DNA for the CDR3 is TGTGCCAGCAGTGCCGGCCAAAACAGGGGTGAAAAACTGTTTTTT.

The chain has TRBV5-4 and TRBJ1-2; a possible D gene is TRBD1 (6 bases). The germline V and J ends were trimmed by 1 base and 2 bases, with 15 bases remaining between them. CDR1 and CDR2 from the germline V gene are SGHNT and YYREEE (reference sequence). The CDR3 runs 16 residues. The CDR3 here is CASSLKGGVKNYGYTF. CDR3 bases: TGTGCCAGCAGCTTGAAGGGGGGGGTGAAAAACTATGGCTACACCTTC. The variable domain in full, completed from reference TRBV5-4 and TRBJ1-2, reads ETGVTQSPTHLIKTRGQQVTLRCSSQSGHNTVSWYQQALGQGPQFIFQYYREEENGRGNFPPRFSGLQFPNYSSELNVNALELDDSALYLCASSLKGGVKNYGYTFGSGTRLTVV.

The chain has TRBV5-1 and TRBJ1-1, with no clear D. The CDR3 runs 12 residues. Trimming took 2 bases from V and 6 from J, leaving 8 bases between them. Germline CDR1 SGHRS, CDR2 YFSETQ. In DNA form, the CDR3 reads TGCGCCAGCAGCTTCTCGGGGTCTGAAGCTTTCTTT. Encoded protein: CASSFSGSEAFF.

The rearrangement links TRBV9 to TRBJ2-1; TRBD1 agrees at 9 bases. Germline CDR1 is SGDLS and CDR2 is YYNGEE. Germline trimming cut 0 bases from V and 3 bases from J; bases unmatched to any gene: 1. There are 15 residues in the CDR3. The CDR3 sequence is CASSVATGGYNEQFF. In DNA form, the CDR3 reads TGTGCCAGCAGCGTAGCGACAGGGGGCTACAATGAGCAGTTCTTC.

CDR3 nucleotides: TGTGCCAGCAGCCCAACACTAAGCTCCTACGAGCAGTACTTC. Its protein is CASSPTLSSYEQYF. V and J are TRBV7-2 and TRBJ2-7; D not resolved. This CDR3 region has 14 residues. With 5 bases removed from V and 0 bases from J, the gap between germline ends came to 11 bases. The germline V gene has CDR1 SGHTA and CDR2 FQGNSA.

This clone was detected a few times. This sequence joins TRBV5-1 and TRBJ1-3; D is unresolved. Germline CDR1 and CDR2: SGHRS and YFSETQ. V was cut by 0 bases and J by 0 bases, with 4 bases left in between. There are 14 residues in the CDR3. CDR3 DNA sequence: TGCGCCAGCAGCTTGGACAGCTCTGGAAACACCATATATTTT. This codes for CASSLDSSGNTIYF.

The chain employs TRBV6-5 and TRBJ1-2, with D tentatively TRBD1 (6 bases). V was cut by 7 bases and J by 4 bases, with 16 bases left in between. The CDR3 covers 14 residues. The germline V gene encodes CDR1 MNHEY and CDR2 SVGAGI. CDR3 amino acids: CASKTDRGGYGYTF. Written as DNA, the CDR3 is TGTGCCAGCAAAACCGACCGAGGGGGCTATGGCTACACCTTC.

The chain is built from TRBV11-2 and TRBJ2-1, with 14 bases that match TRBD2. The CDR3 is 16 amino acids. Germline CDR1 SGHAT, CDR2 FQNNGV. V lost 8 bases and J lost 4; bases outside the gene matches: 7. The CDR3 spells CASAIGTSGGYNEQFF. The CDR3 DNA reads TGTGCCAGCGCAATAGGGACTAGCGGGGGTTACAATGAGCAGTTCTTC.

This clone appeared a single time. V gene TRBV5-4 combines with J gene TRBJ1-3; unclear D gene. Germline CDR1 reads SGHNT; CDR2 reads YYREEE (reference sequence). Trimming left V 5 bases short and J 4 bases short, with 13 bases between. The CDR3 has 14 amino acids. The CDR3 loop reads CASRPRQLGNTIYF. The CDR3 DNA reads TGTGCCAGCAGACCTAGGCAACTCGGAAACACCATATATTTT.

This sequence joins TRBV19 and TRBJ1-3, with D uncertain. Trimming cost V 4 bases and J 2 bases, with 12 bases left between them. CDR1 and CDR2 (germline): LNHDA, SQIVND (reference sequence). The CDR3 is 15 amino acids. This CDR3 is CASSTRGGTGNTIYF. The CDR3 coding sequence is TGTGCCAGTAGTACCCGCGGAGGGACTGGAAACACCATATATTTT.

The chain employs TRBV11-3 and TRBJ2-1; D is possibly TRBD2 (5 bases). This CDR3 has 14 residues. V was pared by 7 bases and J by 9 bases, with 19 bases between. Germline-derived CDR1 and CDR2 are SGHNT and YENEEA. The CDR3 sequence is CASNLRAGRAEQFF. The CDR3 DNA is TGTGCCAGCAACCTTAGGGCGGGTCGAGCTGAGCAGTTCTTC.

The chain joins TRBV19 to TRBJ1-3; D not resolved. CDR3 length: 14 amino acids. Deletions cut 7 bases from V and 8 bases from J, with 18 bases between. Germline lookup yields CDR1 LNHDA and CDR2 SQIVND (reference sequence). CDR3 nucleotide sequence: TGTGCCAGTACTCTAACGCGGGGTACGGACACCATATATTTT. Its protein product is CASTLTRGTDTIYF.

The rearrangement uses TRBV2 and TRBJ2-1; D may be TRBD2 (5 bases). Trimming took 4 bases from V and 9 from J, leaving 16 bases between them. CDR3 length: 14 residues. Germline V lookup: CDR1 SNHLY, CDR2 FYNNEI. The DNA of the CDR3 is TGTGCCAGCAGTGGGGGTTTTTCAGGAGGTGAGCAGTTCTTC. Protein product: CASSGGFSGGEQFF.